This entry lists 28 T cell receptor beta chains sequenced from one sample in a study of blood T cell repertoires in COVID-19. Method: immunoSEQ multiplex PCR; TCRdb's copy keeps in-frame clones and lacks some. Of over 200,000 clones listed, about nine tenths are singletons. Material: PBMCs or T cells enriched from blood (not recorded which). These TCRs come from a woman aged 45 to 65 in a cohort exposed to, infected with or recovered from COVID-19 (not recorded which).

V is TRBV5-1 and J is TRBJ2-7; TRBD1 matches at 9 bases. CDR1 SGHRS and CDR2 YFSETQ come from the germline V gene. The CDR3 has 13 amino acids. Germline trimming cut 4 bases from V and 6 bases from J; bases unmatched to any gene: 5. CDR3 nucleotide sequence: TGCGCCAGCAGCCTGGGACAGGGAGGCGAGCAGTACTTC. Translation gives CASSLGQGGEQYF.

As regards this clone: At the DNA level, this CDR3 is encoded by other sequences in the same sample as well. The chain couples TRBV5-1 to TRBJ2-7; 10 bases match TRBD1. CDR3 size: 14 residues. Germline loops: CDR1 SGHRS, CDR2 YFSETQ. The trim removed 4 bases at V and 7 bases at J, leaving 8 bases unmatched. The CDR3 DNA reads as TGCGCCAGCAGCGCAACCGGGACAGGGGCAGAGCAGTACTTC. This codes for CASSATGTGAEQYF.

The chain employs TRBV27 and TRBJ1-1; perhaps TRBD1 as D (5 bases). This CDR3 has 14 amino acids. V was trimmed by 3 bases and J by 0 bases, leaving 8 bases between them. Germline CDR1 MNHEY, CDR2 SMNVEV (reference sequence). The CDR3, as DNA: TGTGCCAGCAGTTTGGGGGGGTTGAACACTGAAGCTTTCTTT. Protein product: CASSLGGLNTEAFF.

This clone has a handful of counts. Other DNA sequences within the sample encode an identical CDR3. V is TRBV4-2 and J is TRBJ2-2; TRBD1 matches 7 bases. The CDR3 totals 15 residues. Germline V gene sequence: CDR1 LGHNA, CDR2 YNFKEQ. V lost 0 bases, J lost 4 bases, and 2 bases stayed unmatched. The CDR3 sequence is CASSQDAGGTGELFF. Written as DNA, the CDR3 is TGTGCCAGCAGCCAAGATGCAGGGGGCACCGGGGAGCTGTTTTTT.

The V and J genes are TRBV7-3 and TRBJ2-1; 9 nucleotides line up with TRBD1. CDR1 is SGHTA and CDR2 is FQGTGA in the germline V gene. The CDR3 covers 17 residues. Trimming cost V 0 bases and J 9 bases; bases outside gene matches: 12. The CDR3 DNA is TGTGCCAGCAGCTTAACGATCGGACAGGGGAGGTCTGGTGAGCAGTTCTTC. This codes for CASSLTIGQGRSGEQFF.

This clone has a single count. The chain couples TRBV5-1 to TRBJ1-1, with 8 nucleotides matching TRBD1. Per the germline V gene, CDR1 is SGHRS and CDR2 is YFSETQ. J lost 1 base, V lost 0 bases, and 5 bases had no gene match. The CDR3 spans 16 residues. CDR3 region: CASSLGGTGANTEAFF. Here the CDR3 DNA reads TGCGCCAGCAGCTTGGGGGGGACAGGAGCGAACACTGAAGCTTTCTTT.

This CDR3 is CAIRGQGGVTEAFF. CDR3 coding DNA: TGTGCCATCAGGGGACAGGGGGGGGTGACTGAAGCTTTCTTT. The rearrangement uses TRBV10-3 and TRBJ1-1, with 11 bases aligning to TRBD1. CDR3 length: 14 amino acids. V lost 6 bases, J lost 5 bases, and 5 bases stayed unmatched. The germline V gene encodes CDR1 ENHRY and CDR2 SYGVKD.

This CDR3 is CSAGGAGAIYF. For the CDR3, the DNA is TGCAGTGCCGGGGGGGCGGGGGCCATATACTTC. The chain joins TRBV20-1 to TRBJ2-4; TRBD2 aligns across 8 bases. Germline trimming cut 6 bases from V and 16 bases from J; bases unmatched to any gene: 11. In germline, CDR1 is DFQATT, CDR2 SNEGSKA (reference sequence). This CDR3 is 11 amino acids long.

The chain combines TRBV18 with TRBJ2-6, with 7 bases lining up with TRBD1. Unmatched junction bases numbered 11, after V lost 3 bases and J lost 0 bases. Germline V gene sequence: CDR1 KGHSH, CDR2 LQKENI. CDR3 length equals 19 residues. DNA for the CDR3: TGTGCCAGCTCACCTCCTTCGACAGGGCCCCTCTCTGGGGCCAACGTCCTGACTTTC. Translation: CASSPPSTGPLSGANVLTF.

The gene calls are TRBV9 and TRBJ1-1; 7 bases align to TRBD1. The CDR3 spans 15 residues. CDR1 and CDR2 from the germline V gene are SGDLS and YYNGEE. After removal of 3 bases from V and 2 bases from J, the junction contained 7 bases not matched to a gene. The DNA of the CDR3 is TGTGCCAGCAGCGAACAGGGACAGCTTAACACTGAAGCTTTCTTT. It yields the protein CASSEQGQLNTEAFF.

The chain carries TRBV19 and TRBJ1-5; 9 bases fit TRBD1. The CDR3 is 13 amino acids. Germline V gene data show CDR1 as LNHDA and CDR2 as SQIVND (reference sequence). Trimming took 7 bases from V and 6 from J; bases not matched to a gene: 4. The CDR3 nucleotides read TGTGCCAGTAACAGGGGGCTGGGTCAGCCCCAGCATTTT. Amino acids: CASNRGLGQPQHF.

The genes are TRBV5-6 and TRBJ2-5; TRBD2 matches at 8 bases. Trimming at V came to 4 bases and at J to 4 bases, leaving 9 bases not matched to a gene. CDR3 length equals 15 residues. The V gene's germline CDR1 is SGHDT and CDR2 YYEEEE. As DNA, the CDR3 is TGTGCCAGCAGCGACGCCGGGACTAGTAGAGAGACCCAGTACTTC. Residues: CASSDAGTSRETQYF.

J is TRBJ2-5 and V is TRBV7-2, with D maybe TRBD1 (5 bases). CDR1 SGHTA and CDR2 FQGNSA come from the germline V gene. V was shortened by 5 bases and J by 1 base, with 14 bases between the two germline ends. The CDR3 loop spans 15 amino acids. The CDR3 DNA reads TGTGCCAGCAGCCAAGGGCGACAGTTCCAAGAGACCCAGTACTTC. This translates into CASSQGRQFQETQYF.

This clone was picked up one time. The chain carries TRBV18 and TRBJ2-1; 12 nucleotides agree with TRBD2. V shed 0 bases and J 4 bases; nucleotides not matched to a gene: 4. Germline CDR1 KGHSH, CDR2 LQKENI. The CDR3 has 17 amino acids. This CDR3 is CASSPPTSGGQYNEQFF. CDR3 in DNA: TGTGCCAGCTCACCACCGACTAGCGGGGGCCAATACAATGAGCAGTTCTTC.

This clone was recorded once. CDR3 coding DNA: TGTGCCAGCAGTGAAGGGACAGGGGGCGCTGAAAAACTGTTTTTT. It encodes CASSEGTGGAEKLFF. This sequence joins TRBV6-1 and TRBJ1-4; 11 bases fit TRBD1. CDR3 size: 15 residues. The V segment lost 1 base and the J segment 7 bases; nucleotides outside the gene matches: 2. Germline lookup yields CDR1 MNHNS and CDR2 SASEGT.

The rearrangement uses TRBV19 and TRBJ2-7; 9 bases agree with TRBD2. Germline lookup yields CDR1 LNHDA and CDR2 SQIVND (reference sequence). The CDR3 contains 18 residues. Unmatched junction bases numbered 13, after V lost 4 bases and J lost 0 bases. CDR3 amino acids: CASSKPSGSGGHSYEQYF. The CDR3 coding sequence is TGTGCCAGTAGTAAACCCTCGGGTAGCGGGGGCCACTCCTACGAGCAGTACTTC. The whole variable domain, remainder taken from reference TRBV19 and TRBJ2-7, is DGGITQSPKYLFRKEGQNVTLSCEQNLNHDAMYWYRQDPGQGLRLIYYSQIVNDFQKGDIAEGYSVSREKKESFPLTVTSAQKNPTAFYLCASSKPSGSGGHSYEQYFGPGTRLTVT.

CDR3 sequence reads: CASSHVIKDRNTEAFF. CDR3 DNA: TGCGCCAGCAGCCACGTTATTAAGGACAGGAACACTGAAGCTTTCTTT. This sequence joins TRBV4-1 and TRBJ1-1, with a possible D match to TRBD1 (6 bases). CDR1 is MGHRA and CDR2 is YSYEKL in the germline V gene. V was pared by 3 bases and J by 1 base, with 15 bases between. The CDR3 spans 16 residues.

The chain uses TRBV5-5 and TRBJ1-3, with a weak D call TRBD1 (5 bases). Trimming pared 4 bases from V and 0 bases from J, leaving 11 bases between. Germline V gives CDR1 SGHKS, CDR2 YYEKEE (reference sequence). The CDR3 contains 15 residues. CDR3 DNA sequence: TGTGCCAGCAGCCCCCAGACAGCCTCTGGAAACACCATATATTTT. This sequence encodes CASSPQTASGNTIYF.

The V gene is TRBV6-5, the J gene TRBJ1-2; 9 nucleotides agree with TRBD1. V lost 6 bases and J lost 7; bases outside the gene matches: 9. Germline values: CDR1 MNHEY, CDR2 SVGAGI. The CDR3 runs 14 residues. The CDR3: CASSPGQGIGGYTF. CDR3 nucleotide sequence: TGTGCCAGCAGCCCGGGACAGGGTATCGGTGGCTACACCTTC.

The V call is TRBV5-4, the J call TRBJ1-6, with a possible D match to TRBD1 (6 bases). Deletions cut 2 bases from V and 8 bases from J, with 11 bases between. This CDR3 comprises 14 residues. CDR1 is SGHNT, CDR2 YYREEE, per germline (reference sequence). CDR3 nucleotide sequence: TGTGCCAGCAGCTTCTCCAGGGGAGATTCACCCCTCCACTTT. Translated: CASSFSRGDSPLHF.

V and J are TRBV6-1 and TRBJ1-6; 8 bases align to TRBD1. Germline V CDR1 and CDR2: MNHNS, SASEGT. This CDR3 contains 16 residues. V lost 2 bases and J lost 6; bases outside the gene matches: 6. CDR3 in amino acids: CASSEPPGGRNSPLHF. The CDR3 coding sequence is TGTGCCAGCAGTGAACCCCCAGGGGGCCGTAATTCACCCCTCCACTTT.

This chain uses TRBV7-2 with TRBJ1-2; the D gene is possibly TRBD1 (5 bases). V shed 5 bases and J shed 4 bases, with 23 bases lying between them. This CDR3 has 17 residues. The germline CDR1 and CDR2 sequences are SGHTA and FQGNSA. The CDR3 DNA sequence: TGTGCCAGCAGCCACCAGGGCTACGGTAGGGGCGCCTATGGCTACACCTTC. Encoded protein: CASSHQGYGRGAYGYTF.

The chain has TRBV11-2 and TRBJ1-1; D might be TRBD1 (5 bases). This CDR3 is 14 amino acids long. The germline V gene encodes CDR1 SGHAT and CDR2 FQNNGV. With 4 bases removed from V and 10 bases from J, the gap between germline ends came to 19 bases. The CDR3 loop reads CASSSPRGGEGAFF. Here the CDR3 DNA reads TGTGCCAGCAGCTCCCCCCGGGGGGGGGAAGGAGCTTTCTTT.

The V call is TRBV5-1, the J call TRBJ1-1; 7 bases match TRBD1. The CDR3 has 11 residues. Germline values: CDR1 SGHRS, CDR2 YFSETQ. Trimming removed 7 bases from V and 8 bases from J; junction bases left unmatched: 5. The CDR3 DNA reads TGCGCCAGCGGCACAGGGGTGGAAGCTTTCTTT. This encodes CASGTGVEAFF. Drawing the rest from reference TRBV5-1 and TRBJ1-1, the complete variable domain is KAGVTQTPRYLIKTRGQQVTLSCSPISGHRSVSWYQQTPGQGLQFLFEYFSETQRNKGNFPGRFSGRQFSNSRSEMNVSTLELGDSALYLCASGTGVEAFFGQGTRLTVV.

The chain is built from TRBV5-1 and TRBJ2-2; maybe TRBD2 (5 bases). V lost 2 bases and J lost 4, with 9 bases in between. The CDR3 is 14 amino acids. The germline gives CDR1 SGHRS, CDR2 YFSETQ. The CDR3 loop reads CASSFSVGTGELFF. CDR3 sequence (DNA): TGCGCCAGCAGCTTTAGCGTTGGCACCGGGGAGCTGTTTTTT.

The J gene is TRBJ2-7, the V gene TRBV9, with 9 positions matching TRBD1. From germline, CDR1 is SGDLS and CDR2 YYNGEE. The CDR3 runs to 15 residues. V lost 0 bases and J lost 5; bases outside the gene matches: 6. In DNA, the CDR3 is TGTGCCAGCAGCGTAGCCGGGACAGGGATTGACGAGCAGTACTTC. Its protein is CASSVAGTGIDEQYF.

The chain couples TRBV25-1 to TRBJ1-6, with D unresolved. Germline V CDR1 and CDR2: MGHDK, SYGVNS. This CDR3 comprises 15 residues. With 4 bases removed from V and 0 bases from J, the gap between germline ends came to 7 bases. The CDR3 nucleotides read TGTGCCAGCAGTGGAGATAGCTCCTATAATTCACCCCTCCACTTT. Amino acids: CASSGDSSYNSPLHF.

The V and J genes are TRBV2 and TRBJ1-6, with 8 bases identical to TRBD1. Trimming cost V 6 bases and J 9 bases; bases outside gene matches: 7. The CDR3 is made up of 14 amino acids. Germline CDR1 SNHLY, CDR2 FYNNEI. The CDR3 nucleotides read TGTGCCAGCAGCGCCAGGACAGGGAGTTCACCCCTCCACTTT. It encodes CASSARTGSSPLHF. Based on the CDR3 plus reference TRBV2 and TRBJ1-6, the full variable domain is EPEVTQTPSHQVTQMGQEVILRCVPISNHLYFYWYRQILGQKVEFLVSFYNNEISEKSEIFDDQFSVERPDGSNFTLKIRSTKLEDSAMYFCASSARTGSSPLHFGNGTRLTVT.